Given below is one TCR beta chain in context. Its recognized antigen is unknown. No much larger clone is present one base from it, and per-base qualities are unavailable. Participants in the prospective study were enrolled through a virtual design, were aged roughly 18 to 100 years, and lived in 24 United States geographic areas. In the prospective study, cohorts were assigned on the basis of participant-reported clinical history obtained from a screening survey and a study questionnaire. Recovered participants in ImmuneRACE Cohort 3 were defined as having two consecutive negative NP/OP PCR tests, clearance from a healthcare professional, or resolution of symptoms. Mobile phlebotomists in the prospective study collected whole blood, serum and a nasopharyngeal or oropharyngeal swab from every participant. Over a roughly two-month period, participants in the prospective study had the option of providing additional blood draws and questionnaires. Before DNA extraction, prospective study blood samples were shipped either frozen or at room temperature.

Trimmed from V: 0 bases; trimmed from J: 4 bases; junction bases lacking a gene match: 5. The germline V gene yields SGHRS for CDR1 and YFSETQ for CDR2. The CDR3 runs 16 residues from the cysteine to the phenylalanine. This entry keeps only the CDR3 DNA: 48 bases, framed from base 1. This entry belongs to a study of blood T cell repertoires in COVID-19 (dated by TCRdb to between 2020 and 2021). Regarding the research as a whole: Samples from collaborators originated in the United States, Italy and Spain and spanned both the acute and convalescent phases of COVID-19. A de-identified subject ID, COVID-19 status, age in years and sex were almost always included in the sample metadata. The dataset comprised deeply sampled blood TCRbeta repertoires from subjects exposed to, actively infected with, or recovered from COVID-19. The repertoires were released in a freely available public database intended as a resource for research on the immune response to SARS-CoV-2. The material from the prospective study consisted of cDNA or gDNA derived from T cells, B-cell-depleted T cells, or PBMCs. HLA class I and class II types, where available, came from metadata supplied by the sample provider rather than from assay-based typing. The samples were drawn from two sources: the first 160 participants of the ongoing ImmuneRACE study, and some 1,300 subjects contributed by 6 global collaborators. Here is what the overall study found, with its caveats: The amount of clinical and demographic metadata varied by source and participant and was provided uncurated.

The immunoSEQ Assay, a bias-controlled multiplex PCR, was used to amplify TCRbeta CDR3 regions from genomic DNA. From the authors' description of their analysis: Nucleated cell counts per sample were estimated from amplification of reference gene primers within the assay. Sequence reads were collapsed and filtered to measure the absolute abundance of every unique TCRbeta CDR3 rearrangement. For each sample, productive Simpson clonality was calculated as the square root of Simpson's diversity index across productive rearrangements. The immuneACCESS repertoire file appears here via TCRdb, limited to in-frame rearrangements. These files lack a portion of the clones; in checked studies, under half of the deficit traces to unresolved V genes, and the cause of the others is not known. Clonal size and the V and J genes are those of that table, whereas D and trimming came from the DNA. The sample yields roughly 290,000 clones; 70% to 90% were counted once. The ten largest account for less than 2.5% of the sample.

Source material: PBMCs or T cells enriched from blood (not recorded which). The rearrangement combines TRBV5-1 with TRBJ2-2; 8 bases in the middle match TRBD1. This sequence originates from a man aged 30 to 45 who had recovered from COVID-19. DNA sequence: TGCGCCAGCAGCTTGGAGGGCAGGGGGCCCACCGGGGAGCTGTTTTTT. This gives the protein CASSLEGRGPTGELFF.